This T cell receptor (beta chain) was identified during a study of cytomegalovirus exposure and HLA in healthy donors. The table came from immunoSEQ multiplex PCR; TCRdb's copy has only in-frame clones and leaves some out. The repertoire has 300,000 to 400,000 clones, roughly 88% of them found once; the top ten carry approximately 0.9%. Whole-study findings and limits: Across donors, most TCRs were seen rarely, yet some public ones were widespread. Altogether, 150 or so TCR beta chains were recorded as cytomegalovirus-associated. Reportedly, cytomegalovirus status was diagnosed with high sensitivity and specificity.

Turning to this clone: Its target is not known.

Sequencing used PBMCs. The source is a man aged 25-45 years in good health and CMV-seronegative.

The CDR3 bases are TGTGCTAGTGGTTTGGGACAGGAATCTGAAAAACTGTTTTTT. Translating gives CASGLGQESEKLFF. This chain uses TRBV12-5 with TRBJ1-4, with a tentative D call TRBD1 (6 bases). Between the trimmed V and J ends, which lost 1 base and 7 bases, there was a span of 10 bases. CDR1 is LGHNT, CDR2 FRNRAP, per germline. The CDR3 consists of 14 residues.